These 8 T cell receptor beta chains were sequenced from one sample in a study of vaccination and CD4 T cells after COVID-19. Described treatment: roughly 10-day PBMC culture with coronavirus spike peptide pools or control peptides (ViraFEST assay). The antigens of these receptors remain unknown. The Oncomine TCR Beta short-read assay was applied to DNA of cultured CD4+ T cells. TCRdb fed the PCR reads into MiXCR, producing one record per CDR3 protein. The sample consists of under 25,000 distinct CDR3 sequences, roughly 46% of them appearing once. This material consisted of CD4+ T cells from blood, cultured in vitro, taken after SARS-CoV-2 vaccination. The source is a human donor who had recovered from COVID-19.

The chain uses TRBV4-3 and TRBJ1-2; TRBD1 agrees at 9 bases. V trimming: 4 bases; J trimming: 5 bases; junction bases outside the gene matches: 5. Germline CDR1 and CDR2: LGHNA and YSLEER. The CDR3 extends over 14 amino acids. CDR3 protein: CASSPGQGIYGYTF. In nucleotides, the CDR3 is TGCGCCAGCAGCCCAGGACAGGGGATATATGGCTACACCTTC.

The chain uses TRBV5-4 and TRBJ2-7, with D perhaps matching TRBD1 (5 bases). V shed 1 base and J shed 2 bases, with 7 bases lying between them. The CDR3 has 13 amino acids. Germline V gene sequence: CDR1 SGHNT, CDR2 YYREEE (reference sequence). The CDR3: CASSLRGTYEQYF. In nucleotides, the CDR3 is TGTGCCAGCAGCTTGAGGGGTACCTACGAGCAGTACTTC.

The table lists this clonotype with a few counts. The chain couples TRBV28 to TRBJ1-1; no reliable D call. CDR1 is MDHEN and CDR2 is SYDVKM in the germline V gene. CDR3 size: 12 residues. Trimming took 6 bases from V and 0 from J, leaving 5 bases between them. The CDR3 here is CASRSMNTEAFF. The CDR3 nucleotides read TGTGCCAGCAGGAGCATGAACACTGAAGCTTTCTTT.

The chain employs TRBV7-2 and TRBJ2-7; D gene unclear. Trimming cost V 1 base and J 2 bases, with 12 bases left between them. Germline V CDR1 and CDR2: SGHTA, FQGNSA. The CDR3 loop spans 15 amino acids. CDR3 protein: CASSLGAAKAYEQYF. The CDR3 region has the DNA TGTGCCAGCAGCTTAGGGGCAGCGAAAGCCTACGAGCAGTACTTC.

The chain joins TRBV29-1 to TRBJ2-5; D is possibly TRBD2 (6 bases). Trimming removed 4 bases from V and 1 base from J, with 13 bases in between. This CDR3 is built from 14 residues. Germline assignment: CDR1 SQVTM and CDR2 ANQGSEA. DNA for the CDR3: TGCAGCGTTGTCTCTAGGACTACCCAAGAGACCCAGTACTTC. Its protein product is CSVVSRTTQETQYF.

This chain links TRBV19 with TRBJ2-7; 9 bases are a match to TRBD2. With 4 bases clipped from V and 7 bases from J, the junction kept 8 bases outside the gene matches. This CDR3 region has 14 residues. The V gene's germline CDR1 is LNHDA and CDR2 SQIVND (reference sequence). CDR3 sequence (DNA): TGTGCCAGTAGTACGCTAGCGGGACCGGGTGAGCAGTACTTC. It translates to CASSTLAGPGEQYF.

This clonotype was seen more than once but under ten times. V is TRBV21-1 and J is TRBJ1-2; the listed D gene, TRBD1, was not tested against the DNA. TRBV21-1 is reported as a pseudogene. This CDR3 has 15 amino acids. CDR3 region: CASTPPGGARGGYTF. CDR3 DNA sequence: TGTGCCAGCACCCCCCCAGGCGGGGCTCGGGGTGGCTACACCTTC.

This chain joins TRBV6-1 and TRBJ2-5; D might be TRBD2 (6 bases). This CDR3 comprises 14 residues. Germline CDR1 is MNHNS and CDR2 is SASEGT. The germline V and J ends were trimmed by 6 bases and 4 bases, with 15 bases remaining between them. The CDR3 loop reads CASRGGLPRETQYF. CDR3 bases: TGTGCCAGCAGGGGGGGACTGCCCAGAGAGACCCAGTACTTC.